This entry lists 18 T cell receptor beta chains sequenced from one sample in a study of radiation and T cells in renal cell carcinoma. The time point is: blood 4 weeks post-SBRT, at nephrectomy. The treatment here: 15 Gy SBRT to primary tumor, nephrectomy 4 weeks later. Repertoires were generated with immunoSEQ multiplex PCR, while TCRdb's copy carries only in-frame clones and drops some. The repertoire consists of roughly 160,000 clones, with around 90% occurring once and the leading ten covering 11%. Sequencing was performed on blood, taken from a patient whose treatment included radiotherapy and nephrectomy. These receptors came from a woman aged 45-65 years with renal cell carcinoma.

The rearrangement joins TRBV2 to TRBJ2-6; tentative D call: TRBD1 (5 bases). The germline V gene encodes CDR1 SNHLY and CDR2 FYNNEI. V dropped 3 bases and J dropped 0 bases, with 9 bases sitting between them. The CDR3 covers 16 residues. DNA for the CDR3: TGTGCCAGCAGTGAGGCAGGGCGCTCTGGGGCCAACGTCCTGACTTTC. Protein sequence: CASSEAGRSGANVLTF.

The chain couples TRBV6-5 to TRBJ2-5, with 8 bases lining up with TRBD2. This CDR3 is 15 amino acids long. V trimming: 6 bases; J trimming: 3 bases; junction bases outside the gene matches: 9. The germline gives CDR1 MNHEY, CDR2 SVGAGI. CDR3 sequence: CASRTLAGPEETQYF. As DNA, the CDR3 is TGTGCCAGCAGGACTTTAGCGGGGCCTGAAGAGACCCAGTACTTC.

This clone has a handful of counts. V gene TRBV4-1 combines with J gene TRBJ1-1; 7 positions agree with TRBD1. Germline CDR1 MGHRA, CDR2 YSYEKL. V shed 9 bases and J 0 bases; nucleotides not matched to a gene: 7. This CDR3 contains 14 residues. This chain's CDR3 is CASKQGTMNTEAFF. CDR3 DNA sequence: TGCGCCAGTAAACAGGGGACCATGAACACTGAAGCTTTCTTT.

This clone was seen just once. This chain connects TRBV19 to TRBJ2-7; 8 nucleotides align to TRBD2. Trimming took 4 bases from V and 0 from J; bases not matched to a gene: 5. The V gene's germline CDR1 is LNHDA and CDR2 SQIVND (reference sequence). This CDR3 spans 15 amino acids. The CDR3 coding sequence is TGTGCCAGTAGTACCCGGGGGGGCCTCTCCTACGAGCAGTACTTC. Translated, it gives CASSTRGGLSYEQYF. The full variable domain, in which reference TRBV19 and TRBJ2-7 provide the parts outside the CDR3, is DGGITQSPKYLFRKEGQNVTLSCEQNLNHDAMYWYRQDPGQGLRLIYYSQIVNDFQKGDIAEGYSVSREKKESFPLTVTSAQKNPTAFYLCASSTRGGLSYEQYFGPGTRLTVT.

The rearrangement uses TRBV7-2 and TRBJ2-7; possibly TRBD2 for D (7 bases). Between the trimmed V and J ends, which lost 3 bases and 4 bases, there was a span of 25 bases. In germline, CDR1 is SGHTA, CDR2 FQGNSA. The length of the CDR3 is 18 residues. Written as DNA, the CDR3 is TGTGCCAGCAGCTTTACGAGAGGGGGGGCTACCTCTCGATACGAGCAGTACTTC. This sequence encodes CASSFTRGGATSRYEQYF.

V usage is TRBV6-5 and J usage is TRBJ2-5; D is unresolved. This CDR3 region has 13 residues. Germline CDR1 reads MNHEY; CDR2 reads SVGAGI. The germline V and J ends were trimmed by 6 bases and 4 bases, with 12 bases remaining between them. The CDR3 DNA reads TGTGCCAGCAGAAGACCGGGTGGAGAGACCCAGTACTTC. Amino acid sequence: CASRRPGGETQYF.

This clone showed up just a few times. This chain joins TRBV6-5 and TRBJ2-2; TRBD1 matches at 7 bases. CDR3 length: 16 residues. Germline CDR1 reads MNHEY; CDR2 reads SVGAGI. The V segment lost 1 base and the J segment 6 bases; nucleotides outside the gene matches: 8. The CDR3 nucleotides read TGTGCCAGCAGTTACTTTAGGGGGCATCTCGCCGGGGAGCTGTTTTTT. Protein: CASSYFRGHLAGELFF.

The V and J genes are TRBV11-2 and TRBJ1-3; no clear D. CDR3 length equals 14 residues. Trimming took 1 base from V and 9 from J, leaving 13 bases between them. CDR1 and CDR2 from the germline V gene are SGHAT and FQNNGV. In DNA, the CDR3 is TGTGCCAGCAGCTTAGTGGACCGAGGATCCACCATATATTTT. Translated, it gives CASSLVDRGSTIYF.

The chain uses TRBV7-3 and TRBJ1-2; 7 bases match TRBD1. CDR1 is SGHTA, CDR2 FQGTGA, per germline. The CDR3 sequence is 13 residues long. With V trimmed by 1 base and J by 9 bases, 5 bases remained unmatched. The CDR3 bases are TGTGCCAGCAGCTTAAACAGGGGCGGTAGCTACACCTTC. Translated: CASSLNRGGSYTF. Full variable domain (rest looked up from reference TRBV7-3 and TRBJ1-2): GAGVSQTPSNKVTEKGKYVELRCDPISGHTALYWYRQSLGQGPEFLIYFQGTGAADDSGLPNDRFFAVRPEGSVSTLKIQRTERGDSAVYLCASSLNRGGSYTFGSGTRLTVV.

This clone has a single count. The chain joins TRBV5-4 to TRBJ1-5; 8 bases agree with TRBD1. This CDR3 has 14 amino acids. Trimming at V came to 4 bases and at J to 3 bases, leaving 3 bases not matched to a gene. Per germline, CDR1 SGHNT and CDR2 YYREEE (reference sequence). CDR3 coding DNA: TGTGCCAGCAGCCTGGACAGGGACAATCAGCCCCAGCATTTT. Its translation: CASSLDRDNQPQHF.

V usage is TRBV6-6 and J usage is TRBJ1-1, with 9 bases matching TRBD1. Per the germline V gene, CDR1 is MNHNY and CDR2 is SVGAGI (reference sequence). CDR3 length equals 14 residues. Losses at the gene ends were 7 bases for V and 6 bases for J; bases not matched to a gene: 9. The CDR3 reads CASTITQGAAEAFF. The CDR3 region has the DNA TGTGCCAGCACAATTACACAGGGGGCCGCTGAAGCTTTCTTT.

The chain links TRBV6-6 to TRBJ1-1, with no clear D. Germline V lookup: CDR1 MNHNY, CDR2 SVGAGI (reference sequence). The germline V and J ends were trimmed by 2 bases and 4 bases, with 8 bases remaining between them. The CDR3 loop spans 13 amino acids. The CDR3, as DNA: TGTGCCAGCAGTTACAACTTCGGCACTGAAGCTTTCTTT. Translation: CASSYNFGTEAFF.

V gene TRBV5-4 combines with J gene TRBJ1-5, with unresolved D. In germline, CDR1 is SGHNT, CDR2 YYREEE (reference sequence). Trimming left V 4 bases short and J 0 bases short, with 5 bases between. The CDR3 extends over 13 amino acids. The CDR3 is CASSRDSNQPQHF. CDR3 nucleotide sequence: TGTGCCAGCAGCCGTGATAGCAATCAGCCCCAGCATTTT. Variable domain in full (rest from reference TRBV5-4 and TRBJ1-5): ETGVTQSPTHLIKTRGQQVTLRCSSQSGHNTVSWYQQALGQGPQFIFQYYREEENGRGNFPPRFSGLQFPNYSSELNVNALELDDSALYLCASSRDSNQPQHFGDGTRLSIL.

Details on this clone: Distinct nucleotide sequences in the sample also encode this CDR3. The chain uses TRBV7-9 and TRBJ1-2; 7 bases line up with TRBD1. The CDR3 spans 13 residues. V lost 1 base and J lost 5; bases outside the gene matches: 1. Germline CDR1 reads SEHNR; CDR2 reads FQNEAQ (reference sequence). The CDR3 here is CASSLGQGYGYTF. CDR3 coding DNA: TGTGCCAGCAGCTTAGGACAGGGTTATGGCTACACCTTC.

This chain joins TRBV7-3 and TRBJ2-5; no definite D call. V was pared by 0 bases and J by 5 bases, with 10 bases between. The CDR3 is made up of 14 amino acids. Germline assignment: CDR1 SGHTA and CDR2 FQGTGA. CDR3 nucleotides: TGTGCCAGCAGCTTAACGTACTCGGAGGAGACCCAGTACTTC. Translation: CASSLTYSEETQYF.

This clone was picked up a small number of times. The V call is TRBV7-9, the J call TRBJ2-7; the match to TRBD1 covers 7 bases. This CDR3 contains 13 residues. CDR1 is SEHNR, CDR2 FQNEAQ, per germline (reference sequence). V was pared by 6 bases and J by 3 bases, with 5 bases of the junction left unmatched. The CDR3 reads CASRRDSSYEQYF. The CDR3 DNA is TGTGCCAGCAGGAGGGACAGTAGCTACGAGCAGTACTTC.

The chain has TRBV7-2 and TRBJ2-1; TRBD2 might be the D (6 bases). Germline V gives CDR1 SGHTA, CDR2 FQGNSA. Trimming removed 1 base at V and 10 bases at J, with 11 bases between. The CDR3 has 13 residues. CDR3 sequence: CASSLDVAGEQFF. Here the CDR3 DNA reads TGTGCCAGCAGCTTAGATGTCGCGGGGGAGCAGTTCTTC. The full variable domain, in which reference TRBV7-2 and TRBJ2-1 provide the parts outside the CDR3, is GAGVSQSPSNKVTEKGKDVELRCDPISGHTALYWYRQSLGQGLEFLIYFQGNSAPDKSGLPSDRFSAERTGGSVSTLTIQRTQQEDSAVYLCASSLDVAGEQFFGPGTRLTVL.

This clone was detected once. The genes are TRBV18 and TRBJ1-4; tentative D call: TRBD1 (5 bases). V dropped 4 bases and J dropped 3 bases, with 9 bases sitting between them. Germline CDR1 reads KGHSH; CDR2 reads LQKENI. There are 14 residues in the CDR3. CDR3 nucleotide sequence: TGTGCCAGCTCACAGGGGAAACCTAATGAAAAACTGTTTTTT. This gives the protein CASSQGKPNEKLFF.